The rows below give T cell receptor beta chains drawn from one sample of a study of T cell changes during pregnancy in multiple sclerosis. The protocol was immunoSEQ multiplex PCR, while the TCRdb copy is restricted to in-frame clones and leaves out a portion. This table has 25,000 to 35,000 clones, over 75% appearing once. The material sequenced was CD8+ T cells from peripheral blood mononuclear cells, taken after pregnancy. The receptors stem from a female donor with multiple sclerosis, enrolled in a pregnancy study. Each CDR3 is given with its conserved first and last residue. D genes are given only for firm matches.

. TRBV7-8 CASGGWAQYF
. TRBV30 CAWSPVPSPQIAGENSPLHF
. TRBV27 CASSWGGGAFEKLFF
. TRBV27 CASSLRVLGARNTEAFF
. TRBV2 CASSSSRAGLENTIYF
TRBD1 TRBV7-9 CASTGADSNQPQHF
. TRBV6-5 CASSLLRRNTGELFF
. TRBV5-1 CASSFKVYDEQFF
TRBD1 TRBV6-1 CASSEGPGGIDTQYF
. TRBV27 CASSSLGKGFYGYTF
. TRBV28 CASSLPASGYNSPLHF
. TRBV2 CASIAIWQGGYTF
TRBD2 TRBV5-1 CASSLRLAHEQYF
TRBD2 TRBV2 CASTELAGITDTQYF
TRBD1 TRBV11-2 CASSLQDRGWGDEQFF
TRBD1 TRBV7-6 CASSLGQGYTEAFF
. TRBV6-1 CASSEPGQGPTEAFF
. TRBV7-9 CASSSTGAYGYTF
. TRBV28 CASWDWDGYEQYF
TRBD1 TRBV7-9 CASSPGPDRALYEQYF
. TRBV7-3 CASSLKPLTVNTEAFF
TRBD1 TRBV7-9 CASSLLGQGNEKLFF
TRBD2 TRBV30 CAWSVLGRDTDTQYF
TRBD1 TRBV6-5 CASSYDRGGGAQHF
TRBD1 TRBV6-5 CASSYLRTGDWNGYTF
. TRBV7-8 CASSLAGYSGGGETQYF
TRBD2 TRBV7-3 CASSLAGGASDTQYF
TRBD2 TRBV7-2 CASSLVTGGPPDTQYF
TRBD2 TRBV28 CASSPPGGRQFF
. TRBV15 CATSRGTEGSYEKLFF
TRBD1 TRBV28 CASSSTGDSTDTQYF
TRBD1 TRBV6-1 CASLQGNYGYTF
. TRBV7-6 CASSPRADPLQPQHF
. TRBV6-5 CASSSSWGVYGYTF
. TRBV2 CASSPPGVRGFEKLFF
TRBD1 TRBV11-3 CASSRDSNTGELFF
. TRBV10-3 CAILSGRGARYEQYF
TRBD1 TRBV15 CATSRDRGSGANVLTF
. TRBV21-1 CASSKDGGNQPQHF
. TRBV29-1 CSGRNNEKLFF